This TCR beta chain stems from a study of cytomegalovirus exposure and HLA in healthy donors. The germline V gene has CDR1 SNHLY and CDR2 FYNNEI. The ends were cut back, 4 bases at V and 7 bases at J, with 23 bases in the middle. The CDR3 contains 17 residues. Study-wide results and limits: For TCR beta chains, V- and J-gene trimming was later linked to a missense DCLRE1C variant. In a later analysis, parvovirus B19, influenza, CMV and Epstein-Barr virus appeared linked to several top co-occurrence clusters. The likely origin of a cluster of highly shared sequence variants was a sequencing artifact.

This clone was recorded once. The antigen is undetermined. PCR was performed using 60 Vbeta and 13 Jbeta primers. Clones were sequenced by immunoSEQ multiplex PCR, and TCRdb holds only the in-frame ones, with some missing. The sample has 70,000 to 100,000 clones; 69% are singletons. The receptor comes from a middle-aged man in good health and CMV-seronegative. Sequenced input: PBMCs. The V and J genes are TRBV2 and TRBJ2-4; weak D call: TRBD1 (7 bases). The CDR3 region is CASSVAPGEPGGNIQYF. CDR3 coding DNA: TGTGCCAGCAGTGTAGCTCCTGGCGAGCCAGGGGGGAACATTCAGTACTTC. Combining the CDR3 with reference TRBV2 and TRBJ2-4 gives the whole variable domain EPEVTQTPSHQVTQMGQEVILRCVPISNHLYFYWYRQILGQKVEFLVSFYNNEISEKSEIFDDQFSVERPDGSNFTLKIRSTKLEDSAMYFCASSVAPGEPGGNIQYFGAGTRLSVL.